Detailed here is one T cell receptor (beta chain). The data are from a study of blood T cell repertoires in COVID-19. The overall study: COVID-19 samples collected from the United States, Italy and Spain covered acute and convalescent phases.

The authors' processing: For nucleated cells, counts were estimated from reference gene primer amplification. Sequenced by immunoSEQ multiplex PCR; TCRdb stores in-frame clones only, minus some. The V and J calls and the clone size are those of that table, but D and trimming were determined from the DNA. Seen here are 150,000 to 200,000 clones, almost 85% observed once, and the top ten hold 13% to 15%. CDR3 length: 17 residues. After removal of 5 bases from V and 5 bases from J, the junction contained 10 bases not matched to a gene. Germline assignment: CDR1 SGHAT and CDR2 FQNNGV. The chain joins TRBV11-2 to TRBJ2-2, with 11 bases that match TRBD2. This clonotype originated in a man between 18 and 29 years old with active or convalescent COVID-19. Sequenced sample: peripheral blood. CDR3 residues: CASSLLTSGITTGELFF. In DNA form, the CDR3 reads TGTGCCAGCAGCCTCCTGACTAGCGGGATAACGACCGGGGAGCTGTTTTTT.